This T cell receptor (beta chain) is drawn from a study of blood T cell repertoires in COVID-19 (dated by TCRdb to about 2020). With regard to the full study: Samples covering the acute and convalescent phases of COVID-19 were provided by collaborators in the United States, Italy and Spain. The prospective study material was composed of cDNA or gDNA derived from T cells, B-cell-depleted T cells, or PBMCs. The dataset comprised deeply sampled blood TCRbeta repertoires from subjects exposed to, actively infected with, or recovered from COVID-19. A freely available public database, intended as a resource for researchers studying the immune response to SARS-CoV-2, is where the repertoires were released. The samples were drawn from the first 160 participants of the ongoing ImmuneRACE study and from some 1,300 subjects provided by 6 global collaborators. A de-identified subject ID, COVID-19 status, age in years and sex were almost always included in the sample metadata. Where available, HLA class I and class II types were taken from metadata supplied by the sample provider and were not determined by assay-based typing.

Collaborating institutions collected whole blood in K2EDTA tubes following their own protocols. Collaborator samples were shipped for TCRbeta analysis as frozen whole blood, isolated PBMCs, or DNA extracted from either sample type. TCRbeta CDR3 regions were amplified from genomic DNA using the immunoSEQ Assay, a bias-controlled multiplex PCR. Per the authors' processing: The number of nucleated cells in each sample was estimated from the amplification of reference gene primers within the assay. Sequence reads were collapsed and filtered to measure the absolute abundance of every unique TCRbeta CDR3 rearrangement. For each sample, productive Simpson clonality was calculated as the square root of Simpson's diversity index over productive rearrangements. The table comes from immuneACCESS by way of TCRdb, which keeps in-frame sequences with V and J called. Part of the clones is missing from these tables; in studies checked, under half for an unresolved V gene and the rest for unknown reasons. V, J and clone size are taken as reported in that table, and D and trimming were inferred from the DNA itself. The sample includes 25,000 to 30,000 clones, with 76% observed a single time. The ten top clones hold about 43% of the sample.

This clone occurred once. This clone's antigen is unknown. Base qualities are not provided; no much larger clone lies one nucleotide away. Beyond this particular receptor, the publication reports: Clinical and demographic metadata were provided uncurated, with the amount varying by source and participant.

Sequencing input: peripheral blood. The sequence came from a man between 65 and 79 years old with acute or convalescent COVID-19.

The DNA sequence is given as TGTGCCAGCTCGAGCGGGCTCACTGAAGCTTTCTTT. Its translation reads: CASSSGLTEAFF. The chain joins TRBV28 to TRBJ1-1; the D segment cannot be called with confidence. The germline V gene supplies CDR1 MDHEN and CDR2 SYDVKM. Its CDR3 holds 12 amino acids, cysteine through phenylalanine. Left in the record is the CDR3 DNA by itself, 36 bases read in frame from the first base. V was cut back by 8 bases and J by 4 bases, leaving a gap of 11 bases between them.